Included here is one TCR beta chain sequence, with context. The sample originates from a study of long-term antiretroviral therapy in people with HIV. At survey level, the immunoSEQ assay was run in its v3.0 version. Measured with immunoSEQ multiplex PCR; TCRdb has only the in-frame clones, and not every one. The data contain some 22,000 clones, 88% of them seen just once; the ten biggest clones take up 3.5%. Germline V CDR1 and CDR2: LGHNA, YSLEER. The CDR3 contains 14 residues. The ends were cut back, 0 bases at V and 0 bases at J, with 6 bases in the middle. The chain is built from TRBV4-3 and TRBJ2-7, with D unresolved. The source material was unsorted PBMCs, sampled 2.3 years after starting antiretroviral therapy. The sequence came from a man in his 60s with HIV. The CDR3 sequence: CASSQEPTSYEQYF. The CDR3 region has the DNA TGCGCCAGCAGCCAAGAACCTACCTCCTACGAGCAGTACTTC.